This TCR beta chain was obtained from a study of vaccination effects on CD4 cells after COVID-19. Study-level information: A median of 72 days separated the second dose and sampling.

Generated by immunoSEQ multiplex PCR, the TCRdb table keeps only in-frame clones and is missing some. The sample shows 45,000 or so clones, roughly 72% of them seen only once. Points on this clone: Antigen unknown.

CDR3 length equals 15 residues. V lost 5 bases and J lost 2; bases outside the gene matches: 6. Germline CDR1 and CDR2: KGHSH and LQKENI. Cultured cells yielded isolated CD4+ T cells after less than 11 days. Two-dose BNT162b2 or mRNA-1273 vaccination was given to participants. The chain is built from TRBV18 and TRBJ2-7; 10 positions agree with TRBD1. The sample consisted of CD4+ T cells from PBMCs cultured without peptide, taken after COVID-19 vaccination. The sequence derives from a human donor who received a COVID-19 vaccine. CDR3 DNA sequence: TGTGCCAGCTCATCGACAGGGGGCAAGACCTACGAGCAGTACTTC. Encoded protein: CASSSTGGKTYEQYF.